A selection of T cell receptor beta chains follows, all from one sample in a study of early T cells in non-severe SARS-CoV-2 infection. MiXCR, run by TCRdb on the 5' RACE reads, gives a single entry per CDR3 protein. The table has 70,000 or so distinct CDR3 sequences, 4% to 6% seen once; the top ten hold roughly 3.6%. Sample: whole blood, taken at baseline. Source of these receptors: an adult who was a healthcare worker with PCR-confirmed SARS-CoV-2 infection or an uninfected control (not recorded which). The donor label of this sample is uncertain. The CDR3 runs from the conserved cysteine through the conserved F or W. A D gene is named only where the DNA matches it firmly. Some rows mark clone size as missing; the rest say once, few, many or name a class of expanded clone.

TRBD2	TRBJ2-5	many	TRBV10-2	15	TGCGCCAGCAAGAAGGCGGGGGGGCCGGTGGAGACCCAGTACTTC	CASKKAGGPVETQYF
TRBD1	TRBJ2-6	.	TRBV28	17	TGTGCCAGCAGTCCACCGACAGGGAAAAATACAGCCAACGTCCTGACTTTC	CASSPPTGKNTANVLTF
.	TRBJ1-1	few	TRBV24-1	14	TGTGCCACTTCCCGGGGGGCTACGAACACTGAAGCTTTCTTT	CATSRGATNTEAFF
.	TRBJ2-3	many	TRBV5-4	14	TGTGCCAGCAGCCCGGAACCTAGCACAGATACGCAGTATTTT	CASSPEPSTDTQYF
.	TRBJ2-3	many	TRBV19	14	TGTGCCAGCACAACGGGGGAGGGCACAGATACGCAGTATTTT	CASTTGEGTDTQYF
TRBD1	TRBJ2-2	few	TRBV20-1	13	TGCAGTGTCTCCGGACAGGGGGCCGGGGAGCTGTTTTTT	CSVSGQGAGELFF
TRBD2	TRBJ2-3	.	TRBV2	16	TGTGCCAGCAGCCGGCTGGGGAGGGAAAGCACAGATACGCAGTATTTT	CASSRLGRESTDTQYF
.	TRBJ1-2	.	TRBV3-1	13	TGTGCCAGCAGCCAAGGGAGCGGGGCTGGCTACACCTTC	CASSQGSGAGYTF
TRBD2	TRBJ2-7	few	TRBV28	15	TGTGCCAGCAGTCAGATCGGGACTAGCGGATACGAGCAGTACTTC	CASSQIGTSGYEQYF
.	TRBJ1-5	few	TRBV20-1	12	TGCAGTGCTAGCCCAACCAATCAGCCCCAGCATTTT	CSASPTNQPQHF
TRBD1	TRBJ1-2	many	TRBV20-1	12	TGCAGTGCCATTGGGACAGCTTATGGCTACACCTTC	CSAIGTAYGYTF
TRBD2	TRBJ2-3	.	TRBV10-2	10	TGCGCCAGCTGGGACTACAAGCAGTATTTT	CASWDYKQYF
.	TRBJ1-2	few	TRBV7-8	14	TGTGCCAGCAGCTTTTCCGGGACACTCTATGGCTACACCTTC	CASSFSGTLYGYTF
.	TRBJ2-6	few	TRBV11-2	16	TGTGCCAGCAGCCCGGGGGGCTACTCTGGGGCCAACGTCCTGACTTTC	CASSPGGYSGANVLTF
.	TRBJ2-7	.	TRBV13	13	TGTGCCAGCACCCCATGGGGCTCCTACGAGCAGTACTTC	CASTPWGSYEQYF
TRBD2	TRBJ2-3	many	TRBV18	17	TGTGCCAGCTCACTTACCGCTAGCGGGGGAACCACAGATACGCAGTATTTT	CASSLTASGGTTDTQYF
TRBD1	TRBJ2-2	few	TRBV12-3/TRBV12-4	14	TGTGCCAGCAGTTCCGGGACAGACACCGGGGAGCTGTTTTTT	CASSSGTDTGELFF
.	TRBJ1-6	many	TRBV7-2	15	TGTGCCAGCAGCGCCGTTAGATCCTATAATTCACCCCTCCACTTT	CASSAVRSYNSPLHF
.	TRBJ1-1	many	TRBV11-2	15	TGTGCCAGCAGCTTAGGTTCCGGGTTGGTCACTGAAGCTTTCTTT	CASSLGSGLVTEAFF
.	TRBJ2-5	medium-sized	TRBV7-6	15	TGTGCCAGCAGCTCCCGGGACAACGCCCAAGAGACCCAGTACTTC	CASSSRDNAQETQYF
TRBD2	TRBJ2-1	few	TRBV4-3	20	TGCGCCAGCAGCCAAGATTCTGGGCGGGGCCAGCGGGGCCCCTACAATGAGCAGTTCTTC	CASSQDSGRGQRGPYNEQFF
.	TRBJ1-5	many	TRBV28	12	TGTGCCAGCAGTACGTACAATCAGCCCCAGCATTTT	CASSTYNQPQHF
TRBD1	TRBJ2-2	few	TRBV27	13	TGTGCCAGCAGTACGGGACAGACCGGGGAGCTGTTTTTT	CASSTGQTGELFF
.	TRBJ1-6	many	TRBV20-1	15	TGCAGTGCTAGCGAGGGCGGTACAAGTAATTCACCCCTCCACTTT	CSASEGGTSNSPLHF
.	TRBJ2-4	.	TRBV7-2	11	TGTGCCAGCAGCATGGGTAGGATTCAGTACTTC	CASSMGRIQYF
.	TRBJ1-1	many	TRBV6-5	13	TGTGCCAGCAGTTGGGTCCGCACGTCCGAAGCTTTCTTT	CASSWVRTSEAFF
TRBD1	TRBJ2-3	many	TRBV7-9	15	TGTGCCAGCAGCCGGGGACAGGGAGGCACAGATACGCAGTATTTT	CASSRGQGGTDTQYF
.	TRBJ2-1	few	TRBV24-1	14	TGTGCCACCAGTGAGGGGGCAGGGACGGGTGAGCAGTTCTTC	CATSEGAGTGEQFF
.	TRBJ1-4	many	TRBV25-1	15	TGTGCCAGCAGATCCCACCGGGAGAGGGGTGAAAAACTGTTTTTT	CASRSHRERGEKLFF
TRBD1	TRBJ1-3	few	TRBV9	16	TGTGCCAGCAGCGTAGGAGGGGACAGCTCTGGAAACACCATATATTTT	CASSVGGDSSGNTIYF
TRBD1	TRBJ1-1	few	TRBV7-8	15	TGTGCCAGCAGCCTCGCCGGGGGACAGGGAGTTAGAGCTTTCTTT	CASSLAGGQGVRAFF
.	TRBJ1-1	few	TRBV11-2	13	TGTGCCAGCAGCTTAGGGCAGGACACTGAAGCTTTCTTT	CASSLGQDTEAFF
TRBD1	TRBJ2-1	few	TRBV20-1	15	TGCAGTGCTAGGCCCGACAGGGTAGCCTACAATGAGCAGTTCTTC	CSARPDRVAYNEQFF
TRBD1	TRBJ2-3	few	TRBV2	13	TGTGCCAGCAGACTCCACAGGGGGGATACGCAGTATTTT	CASRLHRGDTQYF
.	TRBJ2-7	many	TRBV6-6	13	TGTGCCAGCAGTTACGGCTCGTTTATCGAGCAGTACTTC	CASSYGSFIEQYF
.	TRBJ2-4	many	TRBV5-1	15	TGCGCCAGCAGCTCTGGGGGCATAAAAGGGGACATTCAGTACTTC	CASSSGGIKGDIQYF
.	TRBJ2-2	many	TRBV18	15	TGTGCCAGCTCACCGTCCTACGGGAACACCGGGGAGCTGTTTTTT	CASSPSYGNTGELFF
.	TRBJ2-5	.	TRBV7-6	14	TGTGCCAGCAGCCCACCGAGGATCCAAGAGACCCAGTACTTC	CASSPPRIQETQYF
.	TRBJ2-7	many	TRBV7-8	14	TGTGCCAGCAGCTTAGCGCTAAGCGCGGACGAGCAGTACTTC	CASSLALSADEQYF
TRBD1	TRBJ1-2	.	TRBV7-9	15	TGTGCCAGCAGCTCGACGGGACAGGCCAACTATGGCTACACCTTC	CASSSTGQANYGYTF
.	TRBJ1-1	many	TRBV6-5	12	TGTGCCAGCAGTTATGGGGCCACTGAAGCTTTCTTT	CASSYGATEAFF
.	TRBJ2-7	.	TRBV9	14	TGTGCCAGCAGCGTAGAAAGGGGGACCTACGAGCAGTACTTC	CASSVERGTYEQYF
.	TRBJ1-1	many	TRBV28	15	TGTGCCAGCAGTTTCGGGTCAAGGGGGAACACTGAAGCTTTCTTT	CASSFGSRGNTEAFF
TRBD1	TRBJ1-2	.	TRBV4-2	16	TGTGCCAGCAGCCAATGGACAGGGGGCGCCAGCTATGGCTACACCTTC	CASSQWTGGASYGYTF
.	TRBJ2-1	.	TRBV5-5	11	TGTGCCAGCAGCTTACACAATGAGCAGTTCTTC	CASSLHNEQFF
.	TRBJ2-7	many	TRBV5-6	13	TGTGCCAGCAGCTTGGGTCTGTTCTACGAGCAGTACTTC	CASSLGLFYEQYF